The next 26 T cell receptor beta chains were all read from a single sample in a study of CD8 T cells in Susac syndrome. A quantity of about 0.45 to 1 ug RNA underwent reverse transcription using random hexamers. TCRdb re-called the immunoSEQ multiplex PCR reads with MiXCR, one entry per CDR3 protein. The data show approximately 150,000 distinct CDR3 sequences, 92% seen once. Sequenced sample: CD4+ T cells from PBMCs. The receptors originated from a human donor in good health.

The chain has TRBV9 and TRBJ1-5; D ambiguous. This CDR3 has 16 residues. Trimming took off 0 bases at V and 4 bases at J, with 14 bases between the two ends. Germline CDR1 reads SGDLS; CDR2 reads YYNGEE. CDR3 protein: CASSVGKGLVNQPQHF. DNA for the CDR3: TGTGCCAGCAGCGTAGGTAAAGGGCTCGTGAATCAGCCCCAGCATTTT.

The genes are TRBV5-1 and TRBJ2-5; D gene unclear. CDR1 and CDR2 from the germline V gene are SGHRS and YFSETQ. There are 15 residues in the CDR3. V was clipped by 3 bases and J by 2 bases, with 14 bases between them. This CDR3 is CASSSSASAQETQYF. The CDR3 nucleotides read TGCGCCAGCAGCTCGTCAGCCTCGGCGCAAGAGACCCAGTACTTC.

The chain has TRBV27 and TRBJ1-1; TRBD1 matches at 9 bases. Germline CDR1 reads MNHEY; CDR2 reads SMNVEV (reference sequence). The CDR3 has 16 amino acids. V gave up 8 bases and J gave up 5 bases; unmatched junction bases: 15. CDR3 residues: CASGSGTGGAITEAFF. The CDR3 DNA reads TGTGCCAGCGGTTCGGGAACAGGGGGCGCGATAACTGAAGCTTTCTTT.

This rearrangement joins TRBV6-1 to TRBJ2-7; D may be TRBD1 (6 bases). Per germline, CDR1 MNHNS and CDR2 SASEGT. Trimming pared 6 bases from V and 4 bases from J, leaving 10 bases between. This CDR3 contains 12 residues. CDR3 sequence (DNA): TGTGCCAGCAGCCGGGACACTTACGAGCAGTACTTC. Amino acids: CASSRDTYEQYF.

J is TRBJ2-2 and V is TRBV9; D unclear. Trimming took off 5 bases at V and 2 bases at J, with 10 bases between the two ends. The germline CDR1 and CDR2 sequences are SGDLS and YYNGEE. This CDR3 has 14 residues. CDR3 amino acids: CASRGSPNTGELFF. The CDR3 DNA reads as TGTGCCAGCAGAGGTAGCCCCAACACCGGGGAGCTGTTTTTT. Variable domain in full (rest from reference TRBV9 and TRBJ2-2): DSGVTQTPKHLITATGQRVTLRCSPRSGDLSVYWYQQSLDQGLQFLIQYYNGEERAKGNILERFSAQQFPDLHSELNLSSLELGDSALYFCASRGSPNTGELFFGEGSRLTVL.

V gene TRBV18 combines with J gene TRBJ1-5; no firm D call. Germline loops: CDR1 KGHSH, CDR2 LQKENI. CDR3 length: 14 amino acids. V lost 5 bases, J lost 0 bases, and 8 bases lay in between. CDR3 coding DNA: TGTGCCAGCTCAAACACGTATAGCAATCAGCCCCAGCATTTT. It specifies CASSNTYSNQPQHF.

The chain uses TRBV2 and TRBJ1-5; 9 bases align to TRBD1. Germline CDR1 is SNHLY and CDR2 is FYNNEI. This CDR3 has 14 amino acids. V shed 6 bases and J 5 bases; nucleotides not matched to a gene: 5. CDR3 in amino acids: CASSSGTGHQPQHF. CDR3 coding DNA: TGTGCCAGCAGCTCCGGGACAGGGCATCAGCCCCAGCATTTT.

The CDR3 sequence: CASRVGENQPQHF. The CDR3 DNA is TGCGCCAGCAGGGTCGGCGAAAATCAGCCCCAGCATTTT. This chain connects TRBV5-1 to TRBJ1-5; D not resolved. CDR3 length: 13 residues. V shed 5 bases and J shed 4 bases, with 10 bases lying between them. The germline V gene has CDR1 SGHRS and CDR2 YFSETQ.

The J gene is TRBJ2-7, the V gene TRBV2; 9 bases line up with TRBD1. V trimming: 7 bases; J trimming: 5 bases; junction bases outside the gene matches: 9. Germline V gene sequence: CDR1 SNHLY, CDR2 FYNNEI. The CDR3 spans 14 residues. The CDR3 sequence: CASKSETGGNEQYF. DNA for the CDR3: TGTGCCAGCAAGTCTGAGACAGGGGGGAACGAGCAGTACTTC.

CDR3 sequence (DNA): TGTGCCAGTAATCCAAAGGGGACAGGGAACACTGAAGCTTTCTTT. This gives the protein CASNPKGTGNTEAFF. The V and J genes are TRBV19 and TRBJ1-1; TRBD1 aligns across 8 bases. The CDR3 is 15 amino acids. J was trimmed by 1 base and V by 7 bases; bases with no gene match: 8. Germline V gives CDR1 LNHDA, CDR2 SQIVND (reference sequence). Together with reference TRBV19 and TRBJ1-1, the CDR3 gives the full variable domain: DGGITQSPKYLFRKEGQNVTLSCEQNLNHDAMYWYRQDPGQGLRLIYYSQIVNDFQKGDIAEGYSVSREKKESFPLTVTSAQKNPTAFYLCASNPKGTGNTEAFFGQGTRLTVV.

In nucleotides, the CDR3 is TGTGCCAGCAGCTTAATAGGATGGGATCAGCCCCAGCATTTT. Translated: CASSLIGWDQPQHF. The rearrangement uses TRBV7-3 and TRBJ1-5; D gene uncertain. V was trimmed by 1 base and J by 5 bases, leaving 9 bases between them. The germline CDR1 and CDR2 sequences are SGHTA and FQGTGA. This CDR3 contains 14 residues.

This clonotype was seen just once. The chain uses TRBV2 and TRBJ2-7; 8 bases agree with TRBD1. The CDR3 has 15 residues. Trimming at V came to 5 bases and at J to 0 bases, leaving 6 bases not matched to a gene. The V gene's germline CDR1 is SNHLY and CDR2 FYNNEI. The chain's CDR3 is CASSPGQVRSYEQYF. The CDR3, as DNA: TGTGCCAGCAGTCCGGGACAGGTACGCTCCTACGAGCAGTACTTC.

The chain recombines TRBV29-1 with TRBJ2-6; D is uncertain. Germline values: CDR1 SQVTM, CDR2 ANQGSEA. V lost 6 bases and J 3 bases, leaving 9 bases between the germline ends. The CDR3 covers 13 residues. The CDR3 spells CSVALGGANVLTF. CDR3 bases: TGCAGCGTCGCCCTGGGTGGGGCCAACGTCCTGACTTTC. Supplemented by reference TRBV29-1 and TRBJ2-6, the full variable domain reads SAVISQKPSRDICQRGTSLTIQCQVDSQVTMMFWYRQQPGQSLTLIATANQGSEATYESGFVIDKFPISRPNLTFSTLTVSNMSPEDSSIYLCSVALGGANVLTFGAGSRLTVL.

This clonotype turned up a few times. The V gene is TRBV27, the J gene TRBJ2-7; 10 bases are shared with TRBD2. This CDR3 comprises 15 residues. Per germline, CDR1 MNHEY and CDR2 SMNVEV (reference sequence). The J segment lost 4 bases and the V segment lost 1 base, leaving 4 bases of the junction unmatched. CDR3 amino acids: CASSLLASGSYEQYF. In nucleotides, the CDR3 is TGTGCCAGCAGTTTATTAGCTAGCGGGAGTTACGAGCAGTACTTC.

This chain links TRBV3-1 with TRBJ2-7, with D hard to call. Per the germline V gene, CDR1 is LGHDT and CDR2 is YNNKEL (reference sequence). The ends were cut back, 2 bases at V and 3 bases at J, with 14 bases in the middle. CDR3 size: 15 residues. CDR3 protein: CASSQQPRFDYEQYF. The CDR3 bases are TGTGCCAGCAGCCAACAGCCCAGGTTTGACTACGAGCAGTACTTC.

The chain has TRBV7-2 and TRBJ2-7; no clear D. V gave up 1 base and J gave up 0 bases, with 10 bases separating them. CDR1 and CDR2 from the germline V gene are SGHTA and FQGNSA. This CDR3 has 15 residues. The CDR3 is CASSLGAGVSYEQYF. The CDR3 nucleotides read TGTGCCAGCAGCTTAGGGGCTGGGGTCTCCTACGAGCAGTACTTC.

V is TRBV6-6 and J is TRBJ2-5; 7 positions agree with TRBD1. Germline-derived CDR1 and CDR2 are MNHNY and SVGAGI (reference sequence). V was pared by 6 bases and J by 4 bases, with 5 bases of the junction left unmatched. The CDR3 runs 13 residues. The chain's CDR3 is CASSFDRVETQYF. The DNA of the CDR3 is TGTGCCAGCAGCTTTGACAGGGTAGAGACCCAGTACTTC.

The chain's CDR3 is CASSSSGSTYEQYF. The CDR3 DNA sequence: TGCGCCAGCAGCTCTAGCGGGTCTACCTACGAGCAGTACTTC. This chain joins TRBV5-1 and TRBJ2-7; 8 nucleotides align to TRBD2. From germline, CDR1 is SGHRS and CDR2 YFSETQ. Unmatched junction bases numbered 4, after V lost 3 bases and J lost 2 bases. The CDR3 consists of 14 residues.

The chain couples TRBV7-2 to TRBJ1-2; D might be TRBD1 (5 bases). The CDR3 length is 15 residues. Germline assignment: CDR1 SGHTA and CDR2 FQGNSA. V lost 5 bases to trimming and J lost 8 bases, with 21 bases between them. The CDR3 coding sequence is TGTGCCAGCAGCCCTCGGACCGCGGGGGTAGGAGGCTACACCTTC. This sequence encodes CASSPRTAGVGGYTF.

The rearrangement joins TRBV7-2 to TRBJ2-7; a possible D gene is TRBD1 (6 bases). Trimming removed 5 bases from V and 6 bases from J, with 23 bases in between. From germline, CDR1 is SGHTA and CDR2 FQGNSA. The CDR3 has 16 amino acids. This CDR3 is CASSPRGVATGIEQYF. In nucleotides, the CDR3 is TGTGCCAGCAGCCCAAGAGGGGTAGCCACAGGGATCGAGCAGTACTTC.

This chain connects TRBV5-6 to TRBJ2-3, with D possibly being TRBD2 (5 bases). The length of the CDR3 is 13 residues. V dropped 0 bases and J dropped 13 bases, with 15 bases sitting between them. The germline V gene has CDR1 SGHDT and CDR2 YYEEEE. CDR3 amino acids: CASSLGPQDLKYF. CDR3 nucleotides: TGTGCCAGCAGCTTGGGGCCGCAGGACTTAAAGTATTTT.

The rearrangement uses TRBV2 and TRBJ2-1, with 14 bases fitting TRBD2. Trimming at V came to 6 bases and at J to 6 bases, leaving 1 base not matched to a gene. The CDR3 runs to 14 residues. CDR1 is SNHLY and CDR2 is FYNNEI in the germline V gene. CDR3 DNA sequence: TGTGCCAGCAGAGGGACTAGCGGGAGCAATGAGCAGTTCTTC. This encodes CASRGTSGSNEQFF.

This sequence joins TRBV6-1 and TRBJ2-5, with 9 bases aligning to TRBD1. The trim removed 4 bases at V and 4 bases at J, leaving 4 bases unmatched. The germline CDR1 and CDR2 sequences are MNHNS and SASEGT. The CDR3 extends over 14 amino acids. In DNA, the CDR3 is TGTGCCAGCAGTGCCACAGGGGGCGGAGAGACCCAGTACTTC. Residues: CASSATGGGETQYF.

CDR3 amino acids: CASSLAGTTGGEQYF. The CDR3 DNA reads as TGCGCCAGCAGCTTGGCCGGGACAACCGGAGGAGAGCAGTACTTC. The chain couples TRBV5-1 to TRBJ2-7, with D perhaps matching TRBD1 (6 bases). Trimming left V 0 bases short and J 7 bases short, with 17 bases between. The CDR3 covers 15 residues. CDR1 is SGHRS and CDR2 is YFSETQ in the germline V gene.

This clonotype has only a few counts. The chain is built from TRBV5-1 and TRBJ2-2, with D possibly called TRBD1 or TRBD2 (5 bases each). The CDR3 runs to 15 residues. Trimming removed 4 bases from V and 10 bases from J, with 20 bases in between. Looked up from germline, CDR1 is SGHRS and CDR2 is YFSETQ. The CDR3 sequence: CASSPRDQFLLELFF. The CDR3, as DNA: TGCGCCAGCAGCCCCCGGGACCAATTTCTGTTGGAGCTGTTTTTT.

The rearrangement joins TRBV11-3 to TRBJ2-7; no definite D call. There are 13 residues in the CDR3. Between the trimmed V and J ends, which lost 3 bases and 6 bases, there was a span of 12 bases. Germline CDR1 and CDR2: SGHNT and YENEEA. The CDR3 DNA is TGTGCCAGCAGCTTGTCAGGTTTTTCCGAGCAGTACTTC. It yields the protein CASSLSGFSEQYF.